These 23 T cell receptor beta chains share one sample of origin, sequenced in a study of cytomegalovirus exposure and HLA in healthy donors. PCR employed 60 Vbeta and 13 Jbeta primers. Assay used: immunoSEQ multiplex PCR; TCRdb lists only in-frame clones, some missing. The sample holds approximately 110,000 clones; roughly 71% are singletons and the top ten take roughly 4.1%. The sequenced material came from PBMCs. All receptors come from a woman between 45 and 65 years old in good health and CMV-seropositive.

The CDR3 nucleotides read TGTGCCAGCAGCCCCGGACAGAATAGCAATCAGCCCCAGCATTTT. This sequence encodes CASSPGQNSNQPQHF. The gene calls are TRBV5-8 and TRBJ1-5, with D perhaps matching TRBD1 (6 bases). This CDR3 contains 15 residues. Germline V gene data show CDR1 as SGHTS and CDR2 as YDEGEE. The germline V and J ends were trimmed by 4 bases and 0 bases, with 11 bases remaining between them. Looking up the rest from reference TRBV5-8 and TRBJ1-5 gives the full variable domain: EAGVTQSPTHLIKTRGQQATLRCSPISGHTSVYWYQQALGLGLQFLLWYDEGEERNRGNFPPRFSGRQFPNYSSELNVNALELEDSALYLCASSPGQNSNQPQHFGDGTRLSIL.

With respect to this clone: The same CDR3 also results from other DNA sequences found in this sample. The rearrangement links TRBV15 to TRBJ2-7; no definite D call. The germline V gene has CDR1 LNHNV and CDR2 YYDKDF (reference sequence). This CDR3 spans 13 amino acids. Trimming took off 0 bases at V and 7 bases at J, with 10 bases between the two ends. CDR3 DNA sequence: TGTGCCACCAGCAGAGATCGGTCTAGGGAGCAGTACTTC. This encodes CATSRDRSREQYF.

This chain uses TRBV7-9 with TRBJ2-5; D gene ambiguous. Trimming took 1 base from V and 5 from J, leaving 11 bases between them. Germline CDR1 is SEHNR and CDR2 is FQNEAQ (reference sequence). The CDR3 length is 14 residues. CDR3 DNA sequence: TGTGCCAGCAGCTTAGTAGTTAGCTGGGAGACCCAGTACTTC. Protein: CASSLVVSWETQYF.

The sample holds one count of this clone. V is TRBV5-4 and J is TRBJ2-5; 8 bases line up with TRBD2. The CDR3 covers 14 residues. Trimming at V came to 5 bases and at J to 5 bases, leaving 8 bases not matched to a gene. Germline assignment: CDR1 SGHNT and CDR2 YYREEE (reference sequence). For the CDR3, the DNA is TGTGCCAGCAGTCTACGGGGGGGTGGGGAGACCCAGTACTTC. This sequence encodes CASSLRGGGETQYF.

This chain links TRBV6-5 with TRBJ1-1, with D unclear. The CDR3 sequence is 15 residues long. The V end lost 5 bases, the J end lost 4 bases, and 17 bases lay between the germline ends. Per the germline V gene, CDR1 is MNHEY and CDR2 is SVGAGI. The CDR3: CASSPQEGSRTEAFF. The DNA for the CDR3 is TGTGCCAGCAGTCCCCAGGAGGGCAGTCGCACTGAAGCTTTCTTT.

The V call is TRBV27, the J call TRBJ2-6; TRBD2 might be the D (5 bases). The CDR3 totals 17 residues. V was clipped by 0 bases and J by 2 bases, with 11 bases between them. Germline CDR1 MNHEY, CDR2 SMNVEV (reference sequence). The CDR3 sequence is CASSLSYEEAGANVLTF. In DNA form, the CDR3 reads TGTGCCAGCAGTTTATCGTATGAGGAGGCTGGGGCCAACGTCCTGACTTTC.

The chain carries TRBV29-1 and TRBJ2-5, with TRBD1 matching over 9 bases. With V trimmed by 6 bases and J by 5 bases, 10 bases remained unmatched. Germline V CDR1 and CDR2: SQVTM, ANQGSEA. This CDR3 comprises 14 residues. Here the CDR3 DNA reads TGCAGCGTAGCCGCCGGGACAGGGAGGGAGACCCAGTACTTC. Its protein product is CSVAAGTGRETQYF.

The chain joins TRBV18 to TRBJ2-7; weak D call: TRBD1 (6 bases). Between the trimmed V and J ends, which lost 5 bases and 1 base, there was a span of 12 bases. Looked up from germline, CDR1 is KGHSH and CDR2 is LQKENI. This CDR3 has 14 residues. CDR3 amino acids: CASSAEGQSYEQYF. DNA of the CDR3: TGTGCCAGCTCAGCTGAAGGACAGTCCTACGAGCAGTACTTC.

This clone appeared once. An end of the junction does not agree with germline; a read error may underlie this. The V and J genes are TRBV7-9 and TRBJ2-7, with 12 bases fitting TRBD1. Germline V gene lookup returns CDR1 SEHNR and CDR2 FQNEAQ (reference sequence). The length of the CDR3 is 15 residues. CDR3 in DNA: TGTTCCAGCAGCTCACCGGGACAGGGGGCTGGCGAGCAGTACTTC. The encoded protein is CSSSSPGQGAGEQYF. The entire variable domain, with the rest obtained from reference TRBV7-9 and TRBJ2-7, is as follows: DTGVSQNPRHKITKRGQNVTFRCDPISEHNRLYWYRQTLGQGPEFLTYFQNEAQLEKSRLLSDRFSAERPKGSFSTLEIQRTEQGDSAMYLCSSSSPGQGAGEQYFGPGTRLTVT.

This chain's CDR3 is CASSFNQGRGYTF. The CDR3 nucleotides read TGCGCCAGCAGCTTTAATCAGGGTCGGGGCTACACCTTC. The J gene is TRBJ1-2, the V gene TRBV5-1; TRBD1 might be the D (5 bases). V was shortened by 2 bases and J by 8 bases, with 13 bases between the two germline ends. The CDR3 spans 13 residues. Germline V CDR1 and CDR2: SGHRS, YFSETQ.

V usage is TRBV25-1 and J usage is TRBJ2-5; possible D gene TRBD1, 6 bases. The V end was cut by 8 bases, the J end by 5 bases, with 15 bases between. The CDR3 sequence is 13 residues long. Germline lookup yields CDR1 MGHDK and CDR2 SYGVNS. CDR3 amino acids: CASQKTGNETQYF. In DNA, the CDR3 is TGTGCCAGCCAAAAGACAGGTAACGAGACCCAGTACTTC. Full variable domain (remainder filled in from reference TRBV25-1 and TRBJ2-5): EADIYQTPRYLVIGTGKKITLECSQTMGHDKMYWYQQDPGMELHLIHYSYGVNSTEKGDLSSESTVSRIRTEHFPLTLESARPSHTSQYLCASQKTGNETQYFGPGTRLLVL.

This chain links TRBV6-6 with TRBJ1-6; D is ambiguous. V lost 8 bases and J 4 bases, leaving 12 bases between the germline ends. The CDR3 contains 14 residues. The germline V gene encodes CDR1 MNHNY and CDR2 SVGAGI (reference sequence). The DNA of the CDR3 is TGTGCCAGCGGCAGGATAGAGTATAATTCACCCCTCCACTTT. Encoded protein: CASGRIEYNSPLHF.

This chain links TRBV5-1 with TRBJ2-3; D call uncertain. Germline V gene data show CDR1 as SGHRS and CDR2 as YFSETQ. Trimming removed 0 bases from V and 8 bases from J, with 4 bases in between. The CDR3 contains 11 residues. The DNA for the CDR3 is TGCGCCAGCAGCTTGGGAGTTACGCAGTATTTT. The encoded protein is CASSLGVTQYF. Full variable domain (missing parts from reference TRBV5-1 and TRBJ2-3): KAGVTQTPRYLIKTRGQQVTLSCSPISGHRSVSWYQQTPGQGLQFLFEYFSETQRNKGNFPGRFSGRQFSNSRSEMNVSTLELGDSALYLCASSLGVTQYFGPGTRLTVL.

The chain is built from TRBV6-5 and TRBJ1-2; 8 bases fit TRBD1. Germline V gene data show CDR1 as MNHEY and CDR2 as SVGAGI. V shed 2 bases and J 6 bases; nucleotides not matched to a gene: 5. There are 14 residues in the CDR3. DNA of the CDR3: TGTGCCAGCAGTTACCGGCAGGGGGCTGATGGCTACACCTTC. Translation gives CASSYRQGADGYTF.

Concerning this clone itself: Other nucleotide sequences from this sample produce the same CDR3. This chain's CDR3 is CASSLDPGESYEQYF. The DNA of the CDR3 is TGCGCCAGCAGCTTGGATCCGGGGGAGTCCTACGAGCAGTACTTC. The chain carries TRBV5-1 and TRBJ2-7, with D possibly matching TRBD2 (6 bases). Germline V gene data show CDR1 as SGHRS and CDR2 as YFSETQ. Trimming removed 0 bases from V and 1 base from J, with 11 bases in between. The CDR3 length is 15 residues.

The rearrangement links TRBV23-1 to TRBJ1-3, with 8 bases aligning to TRBD1. TRBV23-1 is reported as an ORF; its role is uncertain. Trimming cost V 6 bases and J 3 bases; bases outside gene matches: 10. The CDR3 runs 16 residues. CDR3 protein: CASSRVHRGCGNTIYF. For the CDR3, the DNA is TGCGCCAGCAGCCGAGTTCACAGGGGGTGTGGAAACACCATATATTTT.

This chain joins TRBV7-3 and TRBJ2-5, with 9 bases matching TRBD1. V was pared by 6 bases and J by 5 bases, with 13 bases of the junction left unmatched. This CDR3 is 16 amino acids long. Germline V lookup: CDR1 SGHTA, CDR2 FQGTGA. In nucleotides, the CDR3 is TGTGCCAGCAGTCGGATGGGACAGGGTGGGGGGGAGACCCAGTACTTC. It translates to CASSRMGQGGGETQYF.

CDR3 sequence: CASSDSGQGREYF. CDR3 DNA sequence: TGTGCCAGCAGTGATTCGGGACAGGGCAGGGAGTACTTC. The chain has TRBV2 and TRBJ2-7, with 9 nucleotides matching TRBD1. The ends lost 3 bases at V and 11 bases at J; junction bases unmatched: 8. The germline gives CDR1 SNHLY, CDR2 FYNNEI. The CDR3 contains 13 residues.

This chain joins TRBV30 and TRBJ1-5; tentatively, D is TRBD1 (6 bases). Trimming stripped 8 bases from V and 2 bases from J, with 25 bases between. CDR3 size: 17 residues. The germline V gene has CDR1 GTSNPN and CDR2 SVGIG (reference sequence). The chain's CDR3 is CASIGDTSFDGNQPQHF. CDR3 in DNA: TGTGCCAGCATTGGGGACACCTCCTTCGATGGCAATCAGCCCCAGCATTTT.

The rearrangement joins TRBV10-3 to TRBJ2-1; 15 nucleotides align to TRBD2. This CDR3 contains 19 residues. With V trimmed by 5 bases and J by 0 bases, 8 bases remained unmatched. The germline CDR1 and CDR2 sequences are ENHRY and SYGVKD. The CDR3 here is CAISSSGTSGGSSYNEQFF. CDR3 sequence (DNA): TGTGCCATCAGTTCATCCGGGACTAGCGGGGGGTCCTCCTACAATGAGCAGTTCTTC.

V and J are TRBV4-2 and TRBJ2-7; tentative D call: TRBD2 (6 bases). The length of the CDR3 is 16 residues. Per the germline V gene, CDR1 is LGHNA and CDR2 is YNFKEQ. V dropped 1 base and J dropped 0 bases, with 13 bases sitting between them. CDR3 sequence reads: CASSQVIAGYSYEQYF. The CDR3 coding sequence is TGTGCCAGCAGCCAAGTGATTGCGGGGTACTCCTACGAGCAGTACTTC.

This chain uses TRBV6-6 with TRBJ2-2; TRBD2 aligns across 9 bases. The CDR3 has 16 amino acids. CDR1 is MNHNY and CDR2 is SVGAGI in the germline V gene (reference sequence). The junction had 2 bases not matched to a gene; V was cut back by 2 bases and J by 1 base. The CDR3 nucleotides read TGTGCCAGCAGTTACCCGCGGGGGGGGAACACCGGGGAGCTGTTTTTT. Protein: CASSYPRGGNTGELFF.

The chain carries TRBV10-3 and TRBJ2-7; the D is unclear. The V and J ends lost 4 bases and 2 bases respectively, with 12 bases between them. Germline assignment: CDR1 ENHRY and CDR2 SYGVKD. The CDR3 consists of 14 residues. Here the CDR3 DNA reads TGTGCCATCAGTGGTTCCTTATCCCCCTACGAGCAGTACTTC. As protein: CAISGSLSPYEQYF.